Sequencing of this T cell receptor beta chain was carried out in a study of blood T cell repertoires in COVID-19. The repertoire was sequenced with immunoSEQ multiplex PCR; TCRdb's copy has only in-frame clones and lacks some. The top ten clones hold about 2.9% of a sample with fewer than 400,000 clones, around 86% of them seen once. The germline V and J ends were trimmed by 1 base and 10 bases, with 8 bases remaining between them. This CDR3 contains 12 residues. The material sequenced was peripheral blood. This chain connects TRBV12-3 or TRBV12-4 to TRBJ2-4; tentatively, D is TRBD2 (6 bases). The receptor was derived from a human donor in a cohort sampled during active COVID-19. This CDR3 is CASSLERGIQYF. The CDR3 DNA reads TGTGCCAGCAGTTTAGAACGGGGGATTCAGTACTTC.